This entry describes one TCR beta chain. The antigen this receptor binds is unknown. No base quality information exists; no much larger clone differs at one position. This entry comes from a study of T cell changes during pregnancy in multiple sclerosis (dated by TCRdb to between 2019 and 2020). Context from the whole study: In women with multiple sclerosis, the researchers looked at how the T cell repertoire shifted as pregnancy progressed.

Library method: the immunoSEQ multiplex PCR assay. Held by TCRdb, this immuneACCESS table contains in-frame sequences only and omits some clones. Under half of the omission traces to an unresolved V gene where checked; the cause of the rest is unknown. Across this sample there are 60,000 to 70,000 clones, with 91% seen only once. The ten largest clones represent roughly 2% of the sample. Its CDR3 holds 16 amino acids, cysteine through phenylalanine. Just CDR3 DNA is preserved here, 48 bases in frame from base 1. CDR1 SGHTA and CDR2 FQGNSA are derived from the germline V gene. Ends trimmed: V by 5 bases, J by 4 bases; bases unmatched to a gene: 13.

Sample: peripheral blood, taken in the third trimester of pregnancy. Here the chain combines TRBV7-2 and TRBJ2-7; 8 bases in between match TRBD2. The clonotype originates from a female donor in good health, enrolled as a control in a pregnancy study. The DNA sequence reads TGTGCCAGCAGCGCAGGATCGCCGGGGGGGCTTTACGAGCAGTACTTC. Its protein product is CASSAGSPGGLYEQYF.